These 24 T cell receptor beta chains were all obtained from the same sample, sequenced in a study of radiation and T cells in renal cell carcinoma. Treatment defined: 15 Gy SBRT to primary tumor, nephrectomy 4 weeks later. Repertoires were generated with immunoSEQ multiplex PCR, while TCRdb's copy carries only in-frame clones and drops some. The sample yields approximately 23,000 clones, 45% to 50% seen once. Here the sequenced sample was tumor tissue, taken from a patient whose treatment included radiotherapy and nephrectomy. The source is a woman aged 45 to 65 with renal cell carcinoma.

This clone was seen a single time. The chain combines TRBV2 with TRBJ2-3; 11 nucleotides line up with TRBD2. This CDR3 region has 17 residues. Germline V gene sequence: CDR1 SNHLY, CDR2 FYNNEI. Germline trimming cut 4 bases from V and 2 bases from J; bases unmatched to any gene: 8. The CDR3 bases are TGTGCCAGCAGTGCCCAAACTAGCGGGGGATTCACAGATACGCAGTATTTT. Protein product: CASSAQTSGGFTDTQYF.

This clone was picked up one time. J is TRBJ2-3 and V is TRBV29-1; TRBD2 matches 8 bases. The CDR3 is 15 amino acids. V trimming: 6 bases; J trimming: 1 base; junction bases outside the gene matches: 9. Germline CDR1 reads SQVTM; CDR2 reads ANQGSEA. DNA of the CDR3: TGCAGCGTGGAGCGGGGGAACTCAGGCACAGATACGCAGTATTTT. Encoded protein: CSVERGNSGTDTQYF.

The chain joins TRBV7-6 to TRBJ1-1, with D possibly being TRBD1 (5 bases). Between the trimmed V and J ends, which lost 5 bases and 1 base, there was a span of 8 bases. In germline, CDR1 is SGHVS, CDR2 FNYEAQ. The CDR3 is made up of 13 amino acids. The CDR3 region is CASSKDTNTEAFF. The CDR3 region has the DNA TGTGCCAGCAGCAAGGACACGAACACTGAAGCTTTCTTT.

This clone was picked up many times. The chain is built from TRBV6-5 and TRBJ1-2, with D unresolved. The V end was cut by 6 bases, the J end by 0 bases, with 14 bases between. From germline, CDR1 is MNHEY and CDR2 SVGAGI. The CDR3 is made up of 15 amino acids. The CDR3 protein is CASSPTAKTNYGYTF. The CDR3 bases are TGTGCCAGCAGCCCGACGGCCAAAACTAACTATGGCTACACCTTC.

The chain employs TRBV28 and TRBJ1-5; 11 bases fit TRBD1. Germline V gene sequence: CDR1 MDHEN, CDR2 SYDVKM. The CDR3 is 15 residues long. After removal of 7 bases from V and 6 bases from J, the junction contained 8 bases not matched to a gene. The CDR3 region has the DNA TGTGCCAGCAAGTCTGGACAGGGGGCTTCTCAGCCCCAGCATTTT. Translation gives CASKSGQGASQPQHF. The entire variable domain, with the rest obtained from reference TRBV28 and TRBJ1-5, is as follows: DVKVTQSSRYLVKRTGEKVFLECVQDMDHENMFWYRQDPGLGLRLIYFSYDVKMKEKGDIPEGYSVSREKKERFSLILESASTNQTSMYLCASKSGQGASQPQHFGDGTRLSIL.

V and J are TRBV10-3 and TRBJ2-3; TRBD2 matches 8 bases. Germline trimming cut 3 bases from V and 2 bases from J; bases unmatched to any gene: 4. Germline V gives CDR1 ENHRY, CDR2 SYGVKD. This CDR3 comprises 15 residues. CDR3 protein: CAISEAGALTDTQYF. CDR3 sequence (DNA): TGTGCCATCAGTGAAGCGGGGGCCCTCACAGATACGCAGTATTTT.

In the case of this clone: Its ends do not fully match the called genes, so a read error is possible. This chain uses TRBV10-3 with TRBJ2-5; the match to TRBD1 covers 8 bases. The CDR3 has 13 residues. In germline, CDR1 is ENHRY, CDR2 SYGVKD. Here the CDR3 DNA reads TGTGCCAGCAGTGACAGGGGCCAAGAGACCCAGTACTTC. It translates to CASSDRGQETQYF.

This clone appeared a few times. The chain uses TRBV18 and TRBJ1-3, with 7 bases that match TRBD1. The CDR3 length is 14 residues. The V gene end was trimmed by 8 bases and the J gene end by 0 bases; junction bases not matched to a gene: 4. Per the germline V gene, CDR1 is KGHSH and CDR2 is LQKENI. The CDR3 DNA reads TGTGCCAGCCGACAGGGAGACTCTGGAAACACCATATATTTT. It encodes CASRQGDSGNTIYF.

This chain connects TRBV18 to TRBJ2-7, with D unresolved. Deletions cut 0 bases from V and 2 bases from J, with 8 bases between. CDR1 KGHSH and CDR2 LQKENI come from the germline V gene. CDR3 size: 14 residues. The CDR3 sequence is CASSPPSRTYEQYF. The CDR3 region has the DNA TGTGCCAGCTCACCACCGTCCAGGACCTACGAGCAGTACTTC. Based on the CDR3 plus reference TRBV18 and TRBJ2-7, the full variable domain is NAGVMQNPRHLVRRRGQEARLRCSPMKGHSHVYWYRQLPEEGLKFMVYLQKENIIDESGMPKERFSAEFPKEGPSILRIQQVVRGDSAAYFCASSPPSRTYEQYFGPGTRLTVT.

As to this clone: A far larger clone is just one base off, so this is likely a read error. This chain links TRBV5-1 with TRBJ2-5, with TRBD2 identical over 11 bases. Trimming removed 0 bases from V and 5 bases from J; junction bases left unmatched: 6. The CDR3 is 16 residues long. The germline V gene has CDR1 SGHRS and CDR2 YFSETQ. CDR3 residues: CASSLGTSGGWETQYF. As DNA, the CDR3 is TGCGCCAGCAGCTTGGGTACTAGCGGGGGCTGGGAGACCCAGTACTTC.

This clone showed up just a few times. V is TRBV6-5 and J is TRBJ1-2; D is uncertain. The CDR3 covers 15 residues. V was clipped by 4 bases and J by 0 bases, with 12 bases between them. From germline, CDR1 is MNHEY and CDR2 SVGAGI. The CDR3 nucleotides read TGTGCCAGCAGTTCTGGACGGGAAGCTAACTATGGCTACACCTTC. Translated: CASSSGREANYGYTF.

This clone showed up just a few times. V and J are TRBV6-5 and TRBJ2-3; D is tentatively TRBD1 or TRBD2 (5 bases each). The germline gives CDR1 MNHEY, CDR2 SVGAGI. V was cut by 2 bases and J by 2 bases, with 14 bases left in between. The CDR3 loop spans 16 amino acids. The CDR3, as DNA: TGTGCCAGCAGTTACCTGGCAGGGACCCTCACAGATACGCAGTATTTT. Translating gives CASSYLAGTLTDTQYF.

The CDR3 nucleotides read TGTGCCAGCAGCCCCGGGGGTGGGCGAAAACTGTTTTTT. It codes for CASSPGGGRKLFF. The chain uses TRBV7-2 and TRBJ1-4, with D tentatively TRBD1 (5 bases). Trimming left V 5 bases short and J 10 bases short, with 14 bases between. This CDR3 comprises 13 residues. CDR1 and CDR2 from the germline V gene are SGHTA and FQGNSA.

The genes are TRBV13 and TRBJ2-5; possible D gene TRBD2, 6 bases. The CDR3 is made up of 16 amino acids. V shed 5 bases and J shed 5 bases, with 21 bases lying between them. Germline V gives CDR1 PRHDT, CDR2 FYEKMQ (reference sequence). The CDR3: CASSTRDSHPPETQYF. The CDR3 nucleotides are TGTGCCAGCAGCACTCGGGACTCCCATCCACCGGAGACCCAGTACTTC. The complete variable domain, with remaining parts taken from reference TRBV13 and TRBJ2-5, reads AAGVIQSPRHLIKEKRETATLKCYPIPRHDTVYWYQQGPGQDPQFLISFYEKMQSDKGSIPDRFSAQQFSDYHSELNMSSLELGDSALYFCASSTRDSHPPETQYFGPGTRLLVL.

The genes are TRBV6-5 and TRBJ2-7, with D possibly TRBD1 on 5 matching bases. The CDR3 loop spans 14 amino acids. V lost 6 bases and J 0 bases, leaving 12 bases between the germline ends. Germline lookup yields CDR1 MNHEY and CDR2 SVGAGI. CDR3 nucleotide sequence: TGTGCCAGCAGCCCCGGCCAGGGCTCCTACGAGCAGTACTTC. As protein: CASSPGQGSYEQYF.

The CDR3 DNA is TGTGCCAGCAGTCCCCTTACTAGCCTCCCAGATACGCAGTATTTT. Amino acid sequence: CASSPLTSLPDTQYF. V and J are TRBV5-4 and TRBJ2-3; perhaps TRBD2 as D (6 bases). The germline CDR1 and CDR2 sequences are SGHNT and YYREEE (reference sequence). The CDR3 contains 15 residues. The ends were cut back, 5 bases at V and 4 bases at J, with 17 bases in the middle.

The chain carries TRBV11-1 and TRBJ2-2; 8 bases are a match to TRBD1. There are 18 residues in the CDR3. V gave up 5 bases and J gave up 2 bases; unmatched junction bases: 13. The germline CDR1 and CDR2 sequences are SGHAT and FQDESV (reference sequence). The CDR3 sequence is CASSQKELDRDNTGELFF. In DNA, the CDR3 is TGTGCCAGCAGCCAAAAGGAATTGGACAGGGACAACACCGGGGAGCTGTTTTTT. The variable domain in full, with the rest retrieved from reference TRBV11-1 and TRBJ2-2, is EAEVAQSPRYKITEKSQAVAFWCDPISGHATLYWYRQILGQGPELLVQFQDESVVDDSQLPKDRFSAERLKGVDSTLKIQPAELGDSAMYLCASSQKELDRDNTGELFFGEGSRLTVL.

This clone was seen only a few times. V is TRBV5-1 and J is TRBJ2-7, with 7 bases lining up with TRBD1. Trimming cost V 0 bases and J 5 bases; bases outside gene matches: 2. The CDR3 length is 13 residues. CDR1 is SGHRS, CDR2 YFSETQ, per germline. CDR3 in DNA: TGCGCCAGCAGCTTGGGACAGGGCGACGAGCAGTACTTC. Protein: CASSLGQGDEQYF. The full variable domain, completed using reference TRBV5-1 and TRBJ2-7, is KAGVTQTPRYLIKTRGQQVTLSCSPISGHRSVSWYQQTPGQGLQFLFEYFSETQRNKGNFPGRFSGRQFSNSRSEMNVSTLELGDSALYLCASSLGQGDEQYFGPGTRLTVT.

The chain employs TRBV5-1 and TRBJ2-7; D might be TRBD1 (6 bases). The germline V gene encodes CDR1 SGHRS and CDR2 YFSETQ. V was clipped by 2 bases and J by 5 bases, with 14 bases between them. There are 14 residues in the CDR3. CDR3 in amino acids: CASSLGTRRHEQYF. The DNA of the CDR3 is TGCGCCAGCAGCTTAGGGACACGCCGTCACGAGCAGTACTTC.

The gene calls are TRBV15 and TRBJ1-5; D remains ambiguous. V dropped 1 base and J dropped 9 bases, with 10 bases sitting between them. The CDR3 sequence is 13 residues long. Germline V lookup: CDR1 LNHNV, CDR2 YYDKDF (reference sequence). The CDR3 loop is CATSRVADRPQHF. CDR3 sequence (DNA): TGTGCCACCAGCAGAGTAGCCGATCGGCCCCAGCATTTT.

The gene calls are TRBV9 and TRBJ2-7, with D hard to call. Per germline, CDR1 SGDLS and CDR2 YYNGEE. V was clipped by 1 base and J by 2 bases, with 10 bases between them. The CDR3 consists of 14 residues. CDR3 protein: CASSVSGQAYEQYF. The DNA of the CDR3 is TGTGCCAGCAGCGTAAGTGGGCAGGCCTACGAGCAGTACTTC.

The V call is TRBV5-6, the J call TRBJ2-7; the D is unclear. The V end was cut by 4 bases, the J end by 9 bases, with 20 bases between. The germline CDR1 and CDR2 sequences are SGHDT and YYEEEE. The length of the CDR3 is 14 residues. DNA for the CDR3: TGTGCCAGCAGCCTGTGGCCGGCCGCCAAAGGGCAGTACTTC. Amino acids: CASSLWPAAKGQYF. Drawing the rest from reference TRBV5-6 and TRBJ2-7, the complete variable domain is DAGVTQSPTHLIKTRGQQVTLRCSPKSGHDTVSWYQQALGQGPQFIFQYYEEEERQRGNFPDRFSGHQFPNYSSELNVNALLLGDSALYLCASSLWPAAKGQYFGPGTRLTVT.

V gene TRBV5-8 combines with J gene TRBJ1-1; D not resolved. The CDR3 consists of 13 residues. The ends were cut back, 4 bases at V and 12 bases at J, with 19 bases in the middle. Germline loops: CDR1 SGHTS, CDR2 YDEGEE. The CDR3 bases are TGTGCCAGCAGCCGTTACGCGCGTGGTCGAACTTTCTTT. It specifies CASSRYARGRTFF.

The chain has TRBV4-2 and TRBJ2-7, with D tentatively TRBD2 (6 bases). Germline CDR1 and CDR2: LGHNA and YNFKEQ. This CDR3 is 15 amino acids long. V shed 5 bases and J shed 0 bases, with 14 bases lying between them. This CDR3 is CASSFRDWSSYEQYF. CDR3 coding DNA: TGTGCCAGCAGCTTCCGGGACTGGAGCTCCTACGAGCAGTACTTC.